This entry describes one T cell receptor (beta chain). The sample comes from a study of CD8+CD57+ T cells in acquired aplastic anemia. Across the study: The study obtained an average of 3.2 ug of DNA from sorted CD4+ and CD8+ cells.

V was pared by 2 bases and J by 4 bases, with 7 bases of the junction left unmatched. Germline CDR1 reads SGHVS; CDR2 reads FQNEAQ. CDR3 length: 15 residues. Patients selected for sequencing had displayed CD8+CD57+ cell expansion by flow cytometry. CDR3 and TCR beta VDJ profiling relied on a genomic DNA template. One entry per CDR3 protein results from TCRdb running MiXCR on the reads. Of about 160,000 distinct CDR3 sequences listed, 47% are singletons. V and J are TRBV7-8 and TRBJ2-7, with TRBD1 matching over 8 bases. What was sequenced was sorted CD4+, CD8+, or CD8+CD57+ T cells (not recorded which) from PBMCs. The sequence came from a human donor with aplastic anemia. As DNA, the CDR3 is TGTGCCAGCAGCTTAAATGGCAGGGGGCCTTACGAGCAGTACTTC. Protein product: CASSLNGRGPYEQYF.